The next 32 T cell receptor beta chains were all read from a single sample in a study of CD8 T cells in Susac syndrome. Reverse transcription of roughly 0.45 to 1 ug RNA was carried out with random hexamers. TCRdb reprocessed the immunoSEQ multiplex PCR reads with MiXCR, giving one entry per CDR3 protein. The sample holds some 170,000 distinct CDR3 sequences; roughly 95% are singletons and the top ten take about 0.1%. The sample taken for sequencing was CD4+ T cells from PBMCs. The receptors here all came from a human donor with multiple sclerosis.

The V gene is TRBV3-1, the J gene TRBJ2-7, with 13 bases fitting TRBD2. After removal of 6 bases from V and 1 base from J, the junction contained 3 bases not matched to a gene. Germline loops: CDR1 LGHDT, CDR2 YNNKEL (reference sequence). The CDR3 covers 15 residues. The CDR3 sequence is CASSRTSGSSYEQYF. In DNA, the CDR3 is TGTGCCAGCAGTCGGACTAGCGGGAGTTCCTACGAGCAGTACTTC.

The V and J genes are TRBV27 and TRBJ1-1; D uncertain. V lost 6 bases to trimming and J lost 0 bases, with 11 bases between them. Looked up from germline, CDR1 is MNHEY and CDR2 is SMNVEV (reference sequence). The length of the CDR3 is 14 residues. The DNA of the CDR3 is TGTGCCAGCAGCCCTAGGGTATTGAACACTGAAGCTTTCTTT. This translates into CASSPRVLNTEAFF.

The chain employs TRBV4-1 and TRBJ2-1; D is possibly TRBD2 (6 bases). Per the germline V gene, CDR1 is MGHRA and CDR2 is YSYEKL. The CDR3 is 14 amino acids. The germline V and J ends were trimmed by 0 bases and 4 bases, with 7 bases remaining between them. CDR3 DNA: TGCGCCAGCAGCCAAGATCGGGGGTACAATGAGCAGTTCTTC. It codes for CASSQDRGYNEQFF.

The chain joins TRBV3-1 to TRBJ1-5, with D possibly being TRBD1 (6 bases). Germline values: CDR1 LGHDT, CDR2 YNNKEL (reference sequence). V was pared by 0 bases and J by 6 bases, with 6 bases between. The CDR3 runs 13 residues. CDR3: CASSQEGAQPQHF. The CDR3, as DNA: TGTGCCAGCAGCCAAGAGGGGGCTCAGCCCCAGCATTTT. The complete variable domain, with remaining parts taken from reference TRBV3-1 and TRBJ1-5, reads DTAVSQTPKYLVTQMGNDKSIKCEQNLGHDTMYWYKQDSKKFLKIMFSYNNKELIINETVPNRFSPKSPDKAHLNLHINSLELGDSAVYFCASSQEGAQPQHFGDGTRLSIL.

This chain uses TRBV6-2 or TRBV6-3 with TRBJ2-7; a weak D match, TRBD2 (6 bases). This CDR3 comprises 15 residues. Germline lookup yields CDR1 MNHEY and CDR2 SVGEGT. V was pared by 7 bases and J by 3 bases, with 19 bases between. CDR3 residues: CASTAGRESHYEQYF. The CDR3, as DNA: TGTGCCAGCACCGCGGGCCGGGAGTCGCACTACGAGCAGTACTTC.

The genes are TRBV3-1 and TRBJ1-5; D not resolved. The CDR3 sequence is 12 residues long. From germline, CDR1 is LGHDT and CDR2 YNNKEL (reference sequence). Trimming took off 4 bases at V and 10 bases at J, with 11 bases between the two ends. CDR3 sequence: CASSLHGPPQHF. The CDR3 DNA follows: TGTGCCAGCAGCCTTCACGGGCCTCCCCAGCATTTT.

V is TRBV9 and J is TRBJ2-5; 7 bases line up with TRBD2. In germline, CDR1 is SGDLS, CDR2 YYNGEE. V lost 2 bases and J lost 2; bases outside the gene matches: 0. CDR3 size: 13 residues. The CDR3 DNA reads as TGTGCCAGCAGCGTCGGGGGGCAAGAGACCCAGTACTTC. Amino acid sequence: CASSVGGQETQYF.

The chain combines TRBV5-1 with TRBJ2-2; 7 nucleotides align to TRBD1. The CDR3 totals 13 residues. V shed 1 base and J 6 bases; nucleotides not matched to a gene: 0. Germline V gene sequence: CDR1 SGHRS, CDR2 YFSETQ. The CDR3 nucleotides read TGCGCCAGCAGCTTGCAGGGGGCCGGGGAGCTGTTTTTT. This translates into CASSLQGAGELFF.

The J gene is TRBJ1-1, the V gene TRBV19; the D gene is possibly TRBD1 (6 bases). CDR3 length: 14 residues. V lost 9 bases and J lost 0, with 14 bases in between. Per germline, CDR1 LNHDA and CDR2 SQIVND (reference sequence). The CDR3 nucleotides read TGTGCCAGCAGAAGGGGGGATCTGAACACTGAAGCTTTCTTT. Translating it yields CASRRGDLNTEAFF.

This clonotype was seen only once. The chain has TRBV28 and TRBJ2-5; TRBD2 matches 8 bases. V lost 3 bases to trimming and J lost 5 bases; unmatched junction nucleotides: 8. Germline V gene sequence: CDR1 MDHEN, CDR2 SYDVKM. This CDR3 comprises 15 residues. The CDR3 DNA is TGTGCCAGCAGTTTTAGGGATAGCGGGATGGAGACCCAGTACTTC. Protein sequence: CASSFRDSGMETQYF.

The chain carries TRBV12-3 or TRBV12-4 and TRBJ2-3; 8 bases are a match to TRBD2. This CDR3 comprises 17 residues. Unmatched junction bases numbered 14, after V lost 5 bases and J lost 4 bases. The CDR3 coding sequence is TGTGCCAGCAGTACCCCCCGACTAGCGTTTTGGGCAGATACGCAGTATTTT. This gives the protein CASSTPRLAFWADTQYF.

The chain couples TRBV3-1 to TRBJ1-2; no firm D call. Germline V gene data show CDR1 as LGHDT and CDR2 as YNNKEL (reference sequence). V lost 4 bases and J 1 base, leaving 10 bases between the germline ends. This CDR3 is built from 14 residues. CDR3 nucleotide sequence: TGTGCCAGCAGCCGACGAAGTTTTAACTATGGCTACACCTTC. It yields the protein CASSRRSFNYGYTF.

This chain joins TRBV14 and TRBJ1-4; unclear D gene. V was clipped by 3 bases and J by 8 bases, with 4 bases between them. This CDR3 has 11 residues. Germline V gene sequence: CDR1 SGHDN, CDR2 FVKESK. CDR3 DNA: TGTGCCAGCAGCCACGGGGAAAAACTGTTTTTT. Protein sequence: CASSHGEKLFF.

This clonotype was counted a few times. Written as DNA, the CDR3 is TGTGCCAGCAGCTCCACAGGCAATGAGCAGTTCTTC. Protein sequence: CASSSTGNEQFF. This chain links TRBV7-3 with TRBJ2-1, with a weak D call TRBD1 (5 bases). Germline loops: CDR1 SGHTA, CDR2 FQGTGA. The CDR3 is 12 residues long. V lost 4 bases, J lost 6 bases, and 7 bases lay in between.

Only one count was recorded for this clonotype. V usage is TRBV19 and J usage is TRBJ1-2, with TRBD1 as a possible D gene (5 bases). V was cut by 6 bases and J by 2 bases, with 16 bases left in between. Germline loops: CDR1 LNHDA, CDR2 SQIVND (reference sequence). The CDR3 spans 15 residues. The CDR3 spells CASSPTGPSNYGYTF. The CDR3 nucleotides are TGTGCCAGTAGCCCAACGGGACCGTCGAACTATGGCTACACCTTC.

The chain combines TRBV2 with TRBJ1-5, with 9 bases that match TRBD1. This CDR3 contains 15 residues. J was trimmed by 4 bases and V by 6 bases; bases with no gene match: 7. The germline V gene encodes CDR1 SNHLY and CDR2 FYNNEI. CDR3 coding DNA: TGTGCCAGCAGGGCCACAGGGGGCACGAATCAGCCCCAGCATTTT. Its protein is CASRATGGTNQPQHF.

V and J are TRBV7-3 and TRBJ2-3, with D perhaps matching TRBD2 (7 bases). V was clipped by 5 bases and J by 0 bases, with 18 bases between them. The germline V gene encodes CDR1 SGHTA and CDR2 FQGTGA. The CDR3 has 17 amino acids. CDR3 amino acids: CASSLSGDKSSTDTQYF. The CDR3 DNA follows: TGTGCCAGCAGCCTCAGCGGGGACAAATCTAGCACAGATACGCAGTATTTT.

The chain couples TRBV5-1 to TRBJ2-7; 9 bases agree with TRBD2. Germline V lookup: CDR1 SGHRS, CDR2 YFSETQ. The CDR3 runs 15 residues. V lost 7 bases, J lost 0 bases, and 8 bases stayed unmatched. CDR3 coding DNA: TGCGCCAGCTTCCAGGGAGCGGGGGGCTCCTACGAGCAGTACTTC. Protein product: CASFQGAGGSYEQYF.

This sequence joins TRBV6-6 and TRBJ1-5, with a tentative D call TRBD1 (6 bases). The V gene's germline CDR1 is MNHNY and CDR2 SVGAGI (reference sequence). V shed 8 bases and J shed 5 bases, with 13 bases lying between them. The CDR3 has 13 amino acids. For the CDR3, the DNA is TGTGCCAGCGCCTGGACAGAACATCAGCCCCAGCATTTT. Protein: CASAWTEHQPQHF.

The V gene is TRBV20-1, the J gene TRBJ2-7; 8 nucleotides line up with TRBD2. Germline lookup yields CDR1 DFQATT and CDR2 SNEGSKA (reference sequence). The CDR3 length is 12 residues. The V and J ends lost 3 bases and 6 bases, in that order; junction bases with no gene match: 4. The CDR3 region is CSASGGRLEQYF. In DNA, the CDR3 is TGCAGTGCTAGCGGCGGGAGGCTCGAGCAGTACTTC.

The rearrangement uses TRBV14 and TRBJ1-1; the D is unclear. The CDR3 contains 14 residues. The germline V gene has CDR1 SGHDN and CDR2 FVKESK. V was clipped by 5 bases and J by 3 bases, with 13 bases between them. The CDR3 nucleotides are TGTGCCAGCAGCAATCTCTTTGGCGACACTGAAGCTTTCTTT. This sequence encodes CASSNLFGDTEAFF.

The chain recombines TRBV7-8 with TRBJ1-5; possible D gene TRBD1, 6 bases. The CDR3 length is 15 residues. The V end lost 4 bases, the J end lost 2 bases, and 12 bases lay between the germline ends. Germline CDR1 and CDR2: SGHVS and FQNEAQ. In DNA, the CDR3 is TGTGCCAGCAGCTCCCACAGGGATCGCAATCAGCCCCAGCATTTT. It is translated as CASSSHRDRNQPQHF.

The chain couples TRBV10-3 to TRBJ2-3; the match to TRBD2 covers 7 bases. Trimming at V came to 8 bases and at J to 5 bases, leaving 7 bases not matched to a gene. The CDR3 loop spans 13 amino acids. Germline V gives CDR1 ENHRY, CDR2 SYGVKD. Here the CDR3 reads CAIGAGVVDTQYF. The CDR3 nucleotides are TGTGCCATCGGGGCGGGAGTTGTAGATACGCAGTATTTT.

The chain combines TRBV20-1 with TRBJ1-3; 7 nucleotides agree with TRBD1. The CDR3 loop spans 14 amino acids. In germline, CDR1 is DFQATT, CDR2 SNEGSKA (reference sequence). The trim removed 5 bases at V and 4 bases at J, leaving 8 bases unmatched. The CDR3 protein is CSAGDRVRGNTIYF. The CDR3 bases are TGCAGTGCTGGCGACAGGGTGAGGGGAAACACCATATATTTT.

V is TRBV30 and J is TRBJ2-7; TRBD1 matches 7 bases. J was trimmed by 2 bases and V by 5 bases; bases with no gene match: 6. CDR1 and CDR2 (germline): GTSNPN, SVGIG (reference sequence). The length of the CDR3 is 13 residues. The CDR3 DNA follows: TGTGCCTGGGGAAAGGACAGGCCCTACGAGCAGTACTTC. It yields the protein CAWGKDRPYEQYF.

The chain employs TRBV5-6 and TRBJ1-5; possibly TRBD1 for D (5 bases). This CDR3 has 12 residues. Looked up from germline, CDR1 is SGHDT and CDR2 is YYEEEE. Trimming removed 2 bases from V and 7 bases from J, with 7 bases in between. This CDR3 reads CASSLGEQPQHF. The DNA for the CDR3 is TGTGCCAGCAGCTTAGGGGAACAGCCCCAGCATTTT.

The rearrangement uses TRBV5-1 and TRBJ2-5, with D perhaps TRBD1 (6 bases). CDR1 and CDR2 from the germline V gene are SGHRS and YFSETQ. V was pared by 0 bases and J by 4 bases, with 16 bases between. The CDR3 contains 16 residues. DNA of the CDR3: TGCGCCAGCAGCTTGGCCGGACAGCCATGGGGAGAGACCCAGTACTTC. This translates into CASSLAGQPWGETQYF.

The chain is built from TRBV30 and TRBJ1-1; D is possibly TRBD1 (5 bases). V lost 2 bases and J lost 3, with 10 bases in between. Per the germline V gene, CDR1 is GTSNPN and CDR2 is SVGIG (reference sequence). The CDR3 is made up of 13 amino acids. The DNA for the CDR3 is TGTGCCTGGAGTACAGGATGGGACACTGAAGCTTTCTTT. Protein: CAWSTGWDTEAFF.

The chain couples TRBV20-1 to TRBJ2-4; maybe TRBD2 (6 bases). V lost 3 bases and J lost 3, with 9 bases in between. Germline lookup yields CDR1 DFQATT and CDR2 SNEGSKA (reference sequence). The CDR3 runs to 13 residues. For the CDR3, the DNA is TGCAGTGCTAGTTCCGGGAGCAAAAACATTCAGTACTTC. Translating it yields CSASSGSKNIQYF.

The chain links TRBV5-6 to TRBJ2-2, with TRBD1 identical over 7 bases. Germline V gene data show CDR1 as SGHDT and CDR2 as YYEEEE. Trimming cost V 2 bases and J 6 bases; bases outside gene matches: 10. The CDR3 loop spans 16 amino acids. Written as DNA, the CDR3 is TGTGCCAGCAGCTTCCCCACAGGGGAATTGGCCGGGGAGCTGTTTTTT. Its protein product is CASSFPTGELAGELFF. The complete variable domain, with remaining parts taken from reference TRBV5-6 and TRBJ2-2, reads DAGVTQSPTHLIKTRGQQVTLRCSPKSGHDTVSWYQQALGQGPQFIFQYYEEEERQRGNFPDRFSGHQFPNYSSELNVNALLLGDSALYLCASSFPTGELAGELFFGEGSRLTVL.

V gene TRBV9 combines with J gene TRBJ1-4, with D unresolved. This CDR3 comprises 16 residues. CDR1 and CDR2 from the germline V gene are SGDLS and YYNGEE. Trimming shortened V by 0 bases and J by 7 bases, and 16 bases separated the two germline ends. The CDR3 spells CASSVGIREGSEKLFF. Written as DNA, the CDR3 is TGTGCCAGCAGCGTAGGGATTAGAGAGGGAAGTGAAAAACTGTTTTTT.

The chain is built from TRBV19 and TRBJ1-5, with D hard to call. CDR1 and CDR2 from the germline V gene are LNHDA and SQIVND (reference sequence). This CDR3 spans 14 amino acids. V lost 3 bases and J 5 bases, leaving 11 bases between the germline ends. CDR3 in amino acids: CASSIENRHQPQHF. CDR3 bases: TGTGCCAGTAGTATCGAGAACAGACATCAGCCCCAGCATTTT.